This record looks at one T cell receptor beta chain sequence and its context. This receptor's antigen is unknown. No much larger clonotype is one base removed from it; base qualities were not supplied. The sample comes from a study of T cell responses to AZD1222 COVID-19 vaccine (dated by TCRdb to about 2021). Study-level background: AZD1222 recipients whose second dose came at about 4 weeks and those whose second dose came at about 12 weeks were combined into one group, since spike-specific TCR depth and breadth did not differ between the two schedules. A total of under 250 trial participants underwent TCR sequencing, of whom about 210 had received two doses of AZD1222 and approximately 26 had received two doses of the MenACWY control vaccine. Enrollment into the trials was organized by age into subgroups of 18-55, 56-69 and 70-plus years, and those subgroups contained approximately 160, 26 and 62 TCR-sequenced participants, respectively.

Here is what the overall study found, with its caveats: CD4 TCRs associated with the vaccine covered the entire spike protein, and the dominant responses were in regions 160-218 and 743-854. Conclusions about previously exposed vaccinees are limited because only 6 or 7 AZD1222 recipients were SARS-CoV-2 seropositive at baseline. Spike-specific TCR breadth and depth rose significantly after two AZD1222 doses compared with day 0 and with MenACWY recipients. Epitopes outside the regions mutated in the B.1.351 and B.1.1.7 variants were reportedly recognized by nearly half of the unique spike-specific TCRs. Because no day 14 peak-response samples were available, the repertoires could be characterized only after the peak T cell response. Most participants were white British and females outnumbered males, and the authors suggested that clonal diversity may have been underestimated. In the small 56-69-year group, the increase in depth fell short of significance, most likely because of low power.

The label giving this sample's time point can be read as: baseline before first vaccination. Vaccinee samples were obtained from the UK trials COV001 and COV002, which included a single-blind randomized controlled phase 2/3 trial of AZD1222 (ChAdOx1 nCoV-19) in healthy adults. For TCRbeta chain sequencing, PBMC samples from trial participants were taken at day 0 and at day 28 after the second dose. The CDR3 measures 13 amino acids from cysteine to phenylalanine. Only the CDR3 portion is preserved as DNA: 39 bases, with reading frame beginning at the first base. The CDR1 and CDR2 encoded by the germline V gene are MNHEY and SVGAGI. Trimming takes 10 bases from V and 9 bases from J, and the germline ends sit 16 bases apart. The CDR3 regions of human TCRbeta chains were subjected to immunosequencing. Turning to the authors' computational methods: Repertoire TCRs were matched against a reference library of SARS-CoV-2-specific TCRs generated with the MIRA antigen-specificity platform. Breadth was defined as the fraction of unique TCRs that were SARS-CoV-2-associated, and depth was defined as the fraction of total T cells that were SARS-CoV-2-associated. Using the MIRA data, each spike-specific TCR was mapped to the spike region that the TCR reacts to and placed in a CD4 or CD8 class. Log10-transformed breadth and depth values were compared by one-way ANOVA with Sidak's multiple comparisons tests. TCRdb obtained this table from immuneACCESS and retained in-frame rearrangements with V and J assigned. These tables miss some clones; where compared with another copy, unresolved V genes account for less than half of the shortfall, and the remainder is unexplained. The V and J calls and clone size were taken over from that table, and D and trimming were inferred from the DNA. The sample records about 170,000 clones, approximately 90% of which are singletons. Clones ranked in the top ten supply 2.6% of the sample.

The receptor's source is an adult in good health. The rearrangement combines TRBV6-5 with TRBJ1-6, and the D gene may be TRBD1, 5 bases matching. Here the sequenced sample was peripheral blood, taken on day 0 of AZD1222 vaccination. In nucleotide form, the sequence is TGTGCCACCCCCAGCCAGGGAAGTTCACCCCTCCACTTT. This codes for CATPSQGSSPLHF.